Following are 24 T cell receptor beta chains from one sample sequenced in a study of shared clonotypes between healthy human individuals (dated by TCRdb to 2020 to 2021). The receptor library was made with the immunoSEQ multiplex PCR assay. The table was pulled from immuneACCESS by TCRdb, which kept in-frame rearrangements only. Such tables lose some clones; where checked, under half of the loss comes from unresolved V genes, and the rest has no known cause. The sample data list some 900,000 clones, and around three quarters of these were observed just once. The leading ten clones occupy over 1.3% of the sample. Sequencing was carried out using memory CD4+ T cells sorted from blood. Explained via the paper, the cell subset or site label denotes: CD45RA-negative fraction. These TCRs come from a man aged 18 to 29 in good health.

Comments on this clone: This same CDR3 is encoded by further DNA sequences in the sample. The V gene is TRBV5-1, the J gene TRBJ1-2, with 9 bases that match TRBD1. The CDR3 consists of 15 residues. Germline lookup yields CDR1 SGHRS and CDR2 YFSETQ. Trimming removed 0 bases from V and 0 bases from J; junction bases left unmatched: 0. Here the CDR3 reads CASSLGTGANYGYTF. The CDR3, as DNA: TGCGCCAGCAGCTTGGGGACAGGGGCTAACTATGGCTACACCTTC. Complete variable domain (other parts from reference TRBV5-1 and TRBJ1-2): KAGVTQTPRYLIKTRGQQVTLSCSPISGHRSVSWYQQTPGQGLQFLFEYFSETQRNKGNFPGRFSGRQFSNSRSEMNVSTLELGDSALYLCASSLGTGANYGYTFGSGTRLTVV.

The gene calls are TRBV5-1 and TRBJ1-2, with unresolved D. Trimming removed 0 bases at V and 0 bases at J, with 6 bases between. CDR1 and CDR2 (germline): SGHRS, YFSETQ. The CDR3 length is 14 residues. The CDR3 bases are TGCGCCAGCAGCTTGGGACATGCTAACTATGGCTACACCTTC. Residues: CASSLGHANYGYTF. Based on the CDR3 plus reference TRBV5-1 and TRBJ1-2, the full variable domain is KAGVTQTPRYLIKTRGQQVTLSCSPISGHRSVSWYQQTPGQGLQFLFEYFSETQRNKGNFPGRFSGRQFSNSRSEMNVSTLELGDSALYLCASSLGHANYGYTFGSGTRLTVV.

This clone was counted between two and nine times. CDR3 DNA sequence: TGTGCCAGCTCACCTAAGTTGCGAGGGTCTGGAAACACCATATATTTT. This gives the protein CASSPKLRGSGNTIYF. This chain uses TRBV18 with TRBJ1-3, with D uncertain. This CDR3 is 16 amino acids long. The ends were cut back, 3 bases at V and 1 base at J, with 13 bases in the middle. Germline loops: CDR1 KGHSH, CDR2 LQKENI.

This sequence joins TRBV7-2 and TRBJ1-6, with D possibly matching TRBD1 (6 bases). Trimming left V 5 bases short and J 4 bases short, with 9 bases between. From germline, CDR1 is SGHTA and CDR2 FQGNSA. The CDR3 spans 14 residues. CDR3 sequence: CASSPGQYNSPLHF. The CDR3 DNA follows: TGTGCCAGCAGCCCAGGACAGTATAATTCACCCCTCCACTTT. The full variable domain, in which reference TRBV7-2 and TRBJ1-6 provide the parts outside the CDR3, is GAGVSQSPSNKVTEKGKDVELRCDPISGHTALYWYRQSLGQGLEFLIYFQGNSAPDKSGLPSDRFSAERTGGSVSTLTIQRTQQEDSAVYLCASSPGQYNSPLHFGNGTRLTVT.

The chain links TRBV10-3 to TRBJ1-1; maybe TRBD1 (5 bases). The CDR3 runs to 13 residues. Trimming left V 6 bases short and J 3 bases short, with 11 bases between. Germline CDR1 ENHRY, CDR2 SYGVKD. The CDR3: CAIRAGTYTEAFF. The CDR3 bases are TGTGCCATCAGGGCCGGGACGTACACTGAAGCTTTCTTT.

The chain has TRBV7-2 and TRBJ2-5, with D unclear. Per the germline V gene, CDR1 is SGHTA and CDR2 is FQGNSA. CDR3 length equals 16 residues. Trimming cost V 1 base and J 2 bases, with 14 bases left between them. CDR3 DNA: TGTGCCAGCAGCTTAGTCTTCGACCAATTTCAAGAGACCCAGTACTTC. Protein sequence: CASSLVFDQFQETQYF.

This chain joins TRBV28 and TRBJ2-7; D is unresolved. The V gene's germline CDR1 is MDHEN and CDR2 SYDVKM. The CDR3 contains 12 residues. V lost 8 bases, J lost 3 bases, and 11 bases lay in between. The CDR3 here is CASESTNYEQYF. The CDR3 coding sequence is TGTGCCAGCGAATCAACAAACTACGAGCAGTACTTC.

The CDR3 DNA reads TGCGCCAGCAGCTTGGGGTTCGACCCGGGACAGGTAAAATCACCCCTCCACTTT. It encodes CASSLGFDPGQVKSPLHF. The chain joins TRBV5-1 to TRBJ1-6; 8 bases are a match to TRBD1. The CDR3 extends over 18 amino acids. Germline V gene sequence: CDR1 SGHRS, CDR2 YFSETQ. The V and J ends lost 0 bases and 10 bases, in that order; junction bases with no gene match: 15.

The V gene is TRBV10-2, the J gene TRBJ2-1, with D hard to call. The CDR3 extends over 12 amino acids. Deletions cut 1 base from V and 6 bases from J, with 4 bases between. Germline values: CDR1 WSHSY, CDR2 SAAADI. CDR3 sequence (DNA): TGCGCCAGCAGTGAGTTACTCAATGAGCAGTTCTTC. It specifies CASSELLNEQFF.

The chain carries TRBV6-1 and TRBJ1-2; possibly TRBD1 for D (5 bases). Trimming left V 4 bases short and J 8 bases short, with 11 bases between. The germline V gene encodes CDR1 MNHNS and CDR2 SASEGT. The CDR3 is 12 residues long. The CDR3 DNA follows: TGTGCCAGCAGTGGTCCGGGGACCGGCTACACCTTC. This codes for CASSGPGTGYTF.

The chain links TRBV2 to TRBJ1-5; D remains ambiguous. This CDR3 is built from 15 residues. V lost 4 bases and J 0 bases, leaving 10 bases between the germline ends. CDR1 is SNHLY, CDR2 FYNNEI, per germline. This chain's CDR3 is CASSAGSNSNQPQHF. The CDR3 DNA follows: TGTGCCAGCAGTGCGGGCTCCAATAGCAATCAGCCCCAGCATTTT.

The rearrangement joins TRBV5-4 to TRBJ2-2; TRBD1 matches at 11 bases. The CDR3 has 16 residues. Germline V lookup: CDR1 SGHNT, CDR2 YYREEE (reference sequence). The V gene end was trimmed by 4 bases and the J gene end by 3 bases; junction bases not matched to a gene: 5. CDR3 nucleotides: TGTGCCAGCAGCGCCCGGGACAGGGGGGACACCGGGGAGCTGTTTTTT. Its protein is CASSARDRGDTGELFF.

As to this clone: One end of the junction is discordant with germline, which a read error may explain. V is TRBV7-7 and J is TRBJ2-5; D uncertain. Germline V lookup: CDR1 SSHAT, CDR2 FNYEAQ (reference sequence). The CDR3 is 13 amino acids. The CDR3 DNA reads as TGTGCTAGCAGCCCCTCTCCGATCGAGACCCAGTACTTC. Its protein product is CASSPSPIETQYF.

J is TRBJ2-5 and V is TRBV5-1; the D gene is possibly TRBD2 (6 bases). Per germline, CDR1 SGHRS and CDR2 YFSETQ. This CDR3 comprises 14 residues. V lost 4 bases to trimming and J lost 4 bases, with 14 bases between them. The CDR3 is CASSISGDGETQYF. CDR3 nucleotide sequence: TGCGCCAGCAGCATTAGCGGAGATGGAGAGACCCAGTACTTC. Full variable domain (missing parts from reference TRBV5-1 and TRBJ2-5): KAGVTQTPRYLIKTRGQQVTLSCSPISGHRSVSWYQQTPGQGLQFLFEYFSETQRNKGNFPGRFSGRQFSNSRSEMNVSTLELGDSALYLCASSISGDGETQYFGPGTRLLVL.

The J gene is TRBJ1-5, the V gene TRBV7-2, with D uncertain. Germline CDR1 is SGHTA and CDR2 is FQGNSA. Trimming pared 1 base from V and 0 bases from J, leaving 4 bases between. The CDR3 is 14 residues long. The CDR3 sequence is CASSLGTSNQPQHF. In DNA, the CDR3 is TGTGCCAGCAGCTTAGGGACTAGCAATCAGCCCCAGCATTTT. The whole variable domain, filled in from reference TRBV7-2 and TRBJ1-5, reads GAGVSQSPSNKVTEKGKDVELRCDPISGHTALYWYRQSLGQGLEFLIYFQGNSAPDKSGLPSDRFSAERTGGSVSTLTIQRTQQEDSAVYLCASSLGTSNQPQHFGDGTRLSIL.

The V gene is TRBV18, the J gene TRBJ2-7; D gene unclear. From germline, CDR1 is KGHSH and CDR2 LQKENI. This CDR3 contains 14 residues. The germline V and J ends were trimmed by 0 bases and 3 bases, with 9 bases remaining between them. The CDR3 bases are TGTGCCAGCTCACCACCTAGCATCAGCTACGAGCAGTACTTC. Its protein product is CASSPPSISYEQYF.

The chain combines TRBV4-3 with TRBJ2-7; tentative D call: TRBD2 (6 bases). Deletions cut 5 bases from V and 0 bases from J, with 14 bases between. Germline V lookup: CDR1 LGHNA, CDR2 YSLEER. The CDR3 spans 15 residues. The CDR3 protein is CASSRWRGSSYEQYF. In nucleotides, the CDR3 is TGCGCCAGCAGCAGATGGCGGGGTAGCTCCTACGAGCAGTACTTC.

The chain joins TRBV28 to TRBJ1-4; maybe TRBD1 (5 bases). From germline, CDR1 is MDHEN and CDR2 SYDVKM. The CDR3 has 14 residues. V lost 3 bases and J 8 bases, leaving 13 bases between the germline ends. The chain's CDR3 is CASSLQGAGEKLFF. The CDR3 coding sequence is TGTGCCAGCAGTTTGCAGGGCGCCGGCGAAAAACTGTTTTTT.

This clone was recorded at least ten times. Other DNA variants within this sample encode the same CDR3. The J gene is TRBJ2-1, the V gene TRBV7-9; 9 bases fit TRBD1. The trim removed 2 bases at V and 4 bases at J, leaving 3 bases unmatched. Germline CDR1 and CDR2: SEHNR and FQNEAQ (reference sequence). The CDR3 runs 15 residues. DNA for the CDR3: TGTGCCAGCAGCTTATGGGACAGGGATTACAATGAGCAGTTCTTC. It specifies CASSLWDRDYNEQFF.

V is TRBV27 and J is TRBJ1-1; tentatively, D is TRBD1 (5 bases). Germline V lookup: CDR1 MNHEY, CDR2 SMNVEV (reference sequence). The CDR3 has 13 amino acids. The germline V and J ends were trimmed by 5 bases and 0 bases, with 7 bases remaining between them. The CDR3 region is CASSDSMNTEAFF. In DNA, the CDR3 is TGTGCCAGCAGTGACAGCATGAACACTGAAGCTTTCTTT.

With regard to this clone: Distinct nucleotide sequences in the sample also encode this CDR3. As DNA, the CDR3 is TGTGCCAGCAGCGTAAGTCAGGGAGGCTATGGCTACACCTTC. It yields the protein CASSVSQGGYGYTF. The rearrangement links TRBV9 to TRBJ1-2, with a possible D match to TRBD1 (5 bases). The CDR3 loop spans 14 amino acids. Trimming took 1 base from V and 4 from J, leaving 11 bases between them. Germline V gene data show CDR1 as SGDLS and CDR2 as YYNGEE.

V is TRBV19 and J is TRBJ1-5; weak D call: TRBD1 (6 bases). With 4 bases removed from V and 4 bases from J, the gap between germline ends came to 11 bases. The CDR3 contains 14 residues. Germline V gene data show CDR1 as LNHDA and CDR2 as SQIVND (reference sequence). CDR3 sequence: CASSKGGGNQPQHF. DNA for the CDR3: TGTGCCAGTAGTAAAGGGGGAGGAAATCAGCCCCAGCATTTT.

The J gene is TRBJ2-1, the V gene TRBV5-1; weak D call: TRBD2 (6 bases). Per the germline V gene, CDR1 is SGHRS and CDR2 is YFSETQ. V was clipped by 2 bases and J by 0 bases, with 9 bases between them. The CDR3 runs 15 residues. The CDR3 DNA reads as TGCGCCAGCAGCTTCAGGGAGGACTCCTACAATGAGCAGTTCTTC. Protein sequence: CASSFREDSYNEQFF.

The V and J genes are TRBV6-1 and TRBJ2-7; TRBD1 or TRBD2 may be the D gene (5 bases each). Germline CDR1 reads MNHNS; CDR2 reads SASEGT. The germline V and J ends were trimmed by 6 bases and 9 bases, with 18 bases remaining between them. This CDR3 has 13 amino acids. The CDR3 coding sequence is TGTGCCAGCAGAGAAACAGGCGTCCGGGGGCAGTACTTC. It is translated as CASRETGVRGQYF.